Reported below is one T cell receptor beta chain. The clone's antigen remains unknown. Within one base of it there is no much larger clone, and no base qualities were kept. TCR CDR3 regions were amplified from genomic DNA by multiplex PCR using the deep immunoSEQ assay. Genomic DNA extracted from each cell subset was distributed evenly over all wells of several immunoSEQ 96-well plates, and each plate served as one replicate. For sorted subsets, each replicate PCR was loaded with 200 ng genomic DNA, equivalent to 25,000 to 35,000 T cell genomes. Purified libraries were quantified with a Qubit 3.0 fluorometer, sized on a Bioanalyzer 2100, and re-quantified with the KAPA Library Quantification kit. Every immunoSEQ 96-well plate was sequenced on a dedicated single-read 150-cycle Illumina NextSeq 550 flow cell. Regarding the original processing steps: Because only junctional sequences without quality scores were contained in the immunoSEQ output, filtering matching that applied to full-length reads could not be performed. To assign V/J genes and CDR3, sequences were annotated against IMGT germline references using PyIR, a Python wrapper for IgBLAST v1.9. Reads with weak V/J assignments (E-value above 1e-6), missing CDR3, stop codons, out-of-frame junctions, or ambiguous translated residues were removed. V3J clonotypes were defined by identical inferred V gene, J gene, and CDR3 amino acid sequence. The percentage overlap between two repertoires was calculated by dividing the number of shared unique clonotypes by the size of the smaller repertoire. Three approaches were used to assess repertoire richness: RTK rarefaction, the Chao1 estimator, and Recon v2.1 estimates of unobserved clonotypes. For all TCRbeta clonotypes obtained by the gDNA method from four donors, generation probabilities were computed with OLGA. TCRdb took this table from immuneACCESS and kept in-frame rearrangements with V and J called. Such tables lack part of the clones; where checked against another copy, unresolved V genes explain under half of the gap, and the rest is unexplained. V and J calls and clone size come straight from that table; D and trimming were deduced from the DNA. Here the sample has millions of clones; approximately 94% occur a single time. About 1.5% of the sample comes from the top ten.

This specimen belongs to a study of shared clonotypes between healthy human individuals (dated by TCRdb to about 2020). With respect to the entire study: Two women and three men aged 18 to 49 years were included in the cohort. For each donor, CD4 naive and CD4 memory were each run on three plates, CD8 naive on two plates, and CD8 memory on one plate. To estimate repertoire size and how much clonotypes are shared between individuals, the study performed deep sequencing of blood TCR repertoires from a handful of healthy adults. To increase sequencing depth and limit assay-specific biases, different laboratories used diverse techniques to prepare libraries and sequence TCR repertoires. Per donor, leukapheresis produced somewhere between about 0.94 and 10 billion PBMCs.

CD8 naive samples were obtained by positive selection for CCR7 among CD45RO-negative cells, yielding a CD45RA+CCR7+ population from which TemRA cells were excluded. The donors were healthy, HIV-negative adults with no recently reported acute infections or vaccinations. Every donor was a Caucasian adult living in Nashville, Tennessee, USA. Blood was collected by leukapheresis, and PBMCs were isolated by Ficoll-Histopaque density gradient centrifugation and then cryopreserved in liquid nitrogen vapor phase. Purity and quantity of every magnetically sorted T cell population were checked by analytical flow cytometry. From each sorted fraction, genomic DNA was isolated and quantified by UV absorbance on a Nanodrop 2000c. General conclusions and limits of the study: Pairwise subsampling led to the expectation that sequencing depth would affect the degree of clonotype sharing among donors. Sampling was limited to blood, and TCR repertoires in tissue likely differ from TCR repertoires in blood. Compared with non-shared clonotypes, the clonotypes found in all four sorted-subset donors had higher generation probabilities. Naive subsets generally had larger estimated clonotype richness than memory subsets did. Even with the large sequencing depth, rarefaction of the sorted-subset datasets indicated that sequencing was incomplete. Sharing across a few donors was observed for around 4.8% of naive CD4, 3.5% of naive CD8, 2% to 2.5% of memory CD4, and roughly 0.4% of memory CD8 clonotypes. Because the study included a small number of donors, the genetic and exposure-history diversity represented was limited.

CDR3 length: 14 amino acids, cysteine to phenylalanine. Only CDR3 DNA is held: 42 bases, read in frame from base 1. The V and J ends are trimmed by 1 base and 3 bases, leaving 9 bases between them. Reading the germline V gene (reference sequence) gives CDR1 SEHNR and CDR2 FQNEAQ. Source material: naive CD8+ T cells from PBMCs. In light of the paper, this sample's cell subset or site label describes: CD45RA+CCR7+. The rearrangement combines TRBV7-9 with TRBJ2-5, and perhaps TRBD1 as D gene, on 6 matching bases. This sequence was found in a man aged 18-30 years in good health. Some clones in this sample may be carry-over from other donors' samples. This receptor has the CDR3 CASSLENREETQYF. The DNA reads as follows: TGTGCCAGCAGCTTAGAAAACAGGGAAGAGACCCAGTACTTC.